Below, one TCR beta chain is given with its context. In Seattle, patients joined the study during active infection and were tracked longitudinally. The data are from a study of blood T cell repertoires in COVID-19. The CDR3 length is 13 residues. The germline V and J ends were trimmed by 3 bases and 5 bases, with 7 bases remaining between them. Germline CDR1 is SNHLY and CDR2 is FYNNEI. Profiling relied on immunoSEQ multiplex PCR, and the TCRdb table lists in-frame clones only, not all of them. The table includes 300,000 to 350,000 clones, around 90% detected once. The sample consisted of peripheral blood. This rearrangement joins TRBV2 to TRBJ2-2, with a weak D call TRBD2 (6 bases). The receptor's source is a woman aged 25 to 39 with COVID-19, enrolled during active disease. The CDR3 loop is CASSDGGTGELFF. CDR3 sequence (DNA): TGTGCCAGCAGTGATGGGGGGACCGGGGAGCTGTTTTTT.